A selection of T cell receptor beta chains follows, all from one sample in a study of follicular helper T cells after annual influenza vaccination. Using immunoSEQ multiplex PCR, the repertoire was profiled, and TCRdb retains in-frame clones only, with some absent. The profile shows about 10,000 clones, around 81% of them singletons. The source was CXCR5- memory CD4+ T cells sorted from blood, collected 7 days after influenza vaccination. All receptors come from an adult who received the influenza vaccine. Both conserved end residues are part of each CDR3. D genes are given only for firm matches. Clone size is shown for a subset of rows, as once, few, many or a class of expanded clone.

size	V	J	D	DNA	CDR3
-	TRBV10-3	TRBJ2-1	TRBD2	TGTGCCATCAGTTTGCTAGCGGAAGGCTCCTACAATGAGCAGTTCTTC	CAISLLAEGSYNEQFF
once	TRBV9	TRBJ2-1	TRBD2	TGTGCCAGCAGCGTAGAGCGGGGGGGCAGGAATGAGCAGTTCTTC	CASSVERGGRNEQFF
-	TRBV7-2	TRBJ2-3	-	TGTGCCAGCAGTCGAGACACTAGCACAGATACGCAGTATTTT	CASSRDTSTDTQYF
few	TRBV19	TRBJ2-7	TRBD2	TGTGCCAGTAGTATAGAGGAGCGGGAACCCTACGAGCAGTACTTC	CASSIEEREPYEQYF
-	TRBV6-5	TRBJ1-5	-	TGTGCCAGCAGTGACCATCAGCCCCAGCATTTT	CASSDHQPQHF
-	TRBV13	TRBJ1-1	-	TGTGCCAGCAGCTTAGGTAAGAACACTGAAGCTTTCTTT	CASSLGKNTEAFF
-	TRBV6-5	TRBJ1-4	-	TGTGCCAGCAAAACCGCAACTAATGAAAAACTGTTTTTT	CASKTATNEKLFF
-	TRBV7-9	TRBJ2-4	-	TGTGCCAGCATGAAGCCACCTGGGGAAAACATTCAGTACTTC	CASMKPPGENIQYF
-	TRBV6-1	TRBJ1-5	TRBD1	TGTGCCAGCAGTGGCCTTAACAGGGGTCATCAGCCCCAGCATTTT	CASSGLNRGHQPQHF
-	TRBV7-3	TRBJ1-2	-	TGTGCCAGCAGCTCAGGGGAGGGCTATGGCTACACCTTC	CASSSGEGYGYTF
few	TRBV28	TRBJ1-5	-	TGTGCCAGCAGTTTAGGGGGAGCCAATCAGCCCCAGCATTTT	CASSLGGANQPQHF
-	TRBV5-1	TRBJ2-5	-	TGCGCCAGCAGCAGGCAGGGGCGGGAGACCCAGTACTTC	CASSRQGRETQYF
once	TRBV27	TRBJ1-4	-	TGTGCCAGCAGTTTATACAGGCAGGGAGGTGAAAAACTGTTTTTT	CASSLYRQGGEKLFF
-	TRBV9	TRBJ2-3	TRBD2	TGTGCCAGCAGCGTAGTGAGCGGGAGGAAAGATACGCAGTATTTT	CASSVVSGRKDTQYF
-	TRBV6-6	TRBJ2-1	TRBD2	TGTGCCAGCAGTTACGTGGCTAGCGGGACTCGTGAGCAGTTCTTC	CASSYVASGTREQFF
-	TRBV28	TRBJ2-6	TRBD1	TGTGCCAGCAGTTTAGTCGGGACAGGGGTTTCTGGGGCCAACGTCCTGACTTTC	CASSLVGTGVSGANVLTF
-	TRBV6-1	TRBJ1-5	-	TGTGCCAGCAGTGTCACCTGGTCGGGCAATCAGCCCCAGCATTTT	CASSVTWSGNQPQHF
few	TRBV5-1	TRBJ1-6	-	TGCGCCAGCAGCTCCCGCTCGGAGGCTATAAGAAGGTCACCCCTCCACTTT	CASSSRSEAIRRSPLHF
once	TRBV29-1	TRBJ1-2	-	TGCAGCGTTGAAGAAAGAGGGGCCAACTATGGCTACACCTTC	CSVEERGANYGYTF
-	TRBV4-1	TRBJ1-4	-	TGCGCCAGCAGCCCTGCGGGCCGTGCGGCTAATGAAAAACTGTTTTTT	CASSPAGRAANEKLFF
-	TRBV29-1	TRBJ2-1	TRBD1	TGCAGCGTTGAAGATCCATGGACAGGGGGCTACAATGAGCAGTTCTTC	CSVEDPWTGGYNEQFF
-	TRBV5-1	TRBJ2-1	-	TGCGCCAGCGGAGATCGAAGCTCCTACAATGAGCAGTTCTTC	CASGDRSSYNEQFF
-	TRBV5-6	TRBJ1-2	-	TGTGCCAGCAGCCTACAGGGAATTAGCTATGGCTACACCTTC	CASSLQGISYGYTF
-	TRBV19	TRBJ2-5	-	TGTGCCAGTAGTCTCAACAGGCTACAAGAGACCCAGTACTTC	CASSLNRLQETQYF
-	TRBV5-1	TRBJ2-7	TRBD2	TGCGCCAGCAGCTTGGCCCTAGCGGGAGGATACGAGCAGTACTTC	CASSLALAGGYEQYF
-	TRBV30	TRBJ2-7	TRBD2	TGTGCCTGGAGTGTCCGGGCGGGGGGGCCTGAGCAGTACTTC	CAWSVRAGGPEQYF
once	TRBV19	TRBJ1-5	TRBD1	TGTGCCAGTAGTACGGAGGGACAGCCACACAATCAGCCCCAGCATTTT	CASSTEGQPHNQPQHF
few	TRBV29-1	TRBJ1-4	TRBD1	TGCAGCGTGGCAGGGGGTCCCAATGAAAAACTGTTTTTT	CSVAGGPNEKLFF
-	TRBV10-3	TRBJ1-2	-	TGTGCCATCTCGTGGACGGAGGCAGGAGCTAACTATGGCTACACCTTC	CAISWTEAGANYGYTF
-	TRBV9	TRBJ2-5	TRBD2	TGTGCCAGCAGCGTAGGGATAGCGGGAGCTGTGGAGACCCAGTACTTC	CASSVGIAGAVETQYF
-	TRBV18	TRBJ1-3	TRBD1	TGTGCCAGCTCACCCAACCGGGACAGGGGAGGAAACACCATATATTTT	CASSPNRDRGGNTIYF
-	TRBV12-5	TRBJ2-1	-	TGTGCTAGTGGTTTGGCATTCGGGGGAGGTGGTAACAATGAGCAGTTCTTC	CASGLAFGGGGNNEQFF
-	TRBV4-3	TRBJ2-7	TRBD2	TGCGCCAGCAGCCAAGAGTACAGCGGGGGGTACGAGCAGTACTTC	CASSQEYSGGYEQYF
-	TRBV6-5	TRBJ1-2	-	TGTGCCAGCAGTTACGCTCACACCGGGGGCTATGGCTACACCTTC	CASSYAHTGGYGYTF
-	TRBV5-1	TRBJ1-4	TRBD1	TGCGCCAGCAGCTTGAGGACAGGGGAAAAGGAAAAACTGTTTTTT	CASSLRTGEKEKLFF
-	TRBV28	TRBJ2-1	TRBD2	TGTGCCAGCAGTTACGGCATAGCGGGGGGTAATGAGCAGTTCTTC	CASSYGIAGGNEQFF
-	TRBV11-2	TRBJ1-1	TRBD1	TGTGCCAGCAGCTTGTCAGGGGGAGCGAACACTGAAGCTTTCTTT	CASSLSGGANTEAFF
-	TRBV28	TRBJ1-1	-	TGTGCCAGCAGTTTCGAGGGGGGAGGGAACACTGAAGCTTTCTTT	CASSFEGGGNTEAFF
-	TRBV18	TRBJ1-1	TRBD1	TGTGCCAGCTCACCTTTTGACAGGGCCACTGAAGCTTTCTTT	CASSPFDRATEAFF
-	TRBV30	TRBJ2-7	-	TGTGCCTGGGCAGAGCGGGTTACCTACGAGCAGTACTTC	CAWAERVTYEQYF
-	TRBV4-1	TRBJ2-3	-	TGCGCCAGCAGCCAAGAAGGTACACATACGCAGTATTTT	CASSQEGTHTQYF
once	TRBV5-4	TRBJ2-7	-	TGTGCCAGCTCAAGCAGTAGCGAGCAGTACTTC	CASSSSSEQYF
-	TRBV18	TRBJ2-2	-	TGTGCCAGCTCACCACTGCCGGGAGAGAACACCGGGGAGCTGTTTTTT	CASSPLPGENTGELFF
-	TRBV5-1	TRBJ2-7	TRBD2	TGCGCCAGCAGCGTCACACTAGCGGGAGGGACCTACGAGCAGTACTTC	CASSVTLAGGTYEQYF
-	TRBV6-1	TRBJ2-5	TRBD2	TGTGCCAGCAGTGCTGGGTCCGGGAGGGGCCAAGAGACCCAGTACTTC	CASSAGSGRGQETQYF
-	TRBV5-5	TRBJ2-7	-	TGTGCCAGCAGCTTAATTTTTAGTTCGAGTGAGCAGTACTTC	CASSLIFSSSEQYF
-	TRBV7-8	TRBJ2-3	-	TGTGCCAGCAGCCCGGGGCCTTTCACAGATACGCAGTATTTT	CASSPGPFTDTQYF
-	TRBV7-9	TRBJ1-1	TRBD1	TGTGCCAGCAGCTTAGTCGCGGGACAGGGGAAGACTGAAGCTTTCTTT	CASSLVAGQGKTEAFF
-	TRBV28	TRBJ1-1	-	TGTGCCAGCAGTTTTAGGGTAAACACTGAAGCTTTCTTT	CASSFRVNTEAFF
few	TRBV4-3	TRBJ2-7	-	TGCGCCAGCAGCCAAGATCTTGGCTACGAGCAGTACTTC	CASSQDLGYEQYF
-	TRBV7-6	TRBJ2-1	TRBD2	TGTGCCAGCAGCTTAGCCAGCGGGGGGTCCTACAATGAGCAGTTCTTC	CASSLASGGSYNEQFF
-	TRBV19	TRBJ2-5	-	TGTGCCAGTAGTGTCACTTTCCGCGTGGTTGACCAAGAGACCCAGTACTTC	CASSVTFRVVDQETQYF
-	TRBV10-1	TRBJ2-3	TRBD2	TGCGCCGGGGGGGGGACCACAGATACGCAGTATTTT	CAGGGTTDTQYF
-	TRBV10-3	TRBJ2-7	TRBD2	TGTGCCATCAGTAGACTAGCGGGAGAGGATGAGCAGTACTTC	CAISRLAGEDEQYF
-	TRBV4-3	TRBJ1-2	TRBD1	TGCGCCAGCAGCCAGGGGGAGGGGGCCTATGGCTACACCTTC	CASSQGEGAYGYTF
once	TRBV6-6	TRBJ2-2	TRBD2	TGTGCCAGCAGTTACTCGCTAGCGGCGAACACCGGGGAGCTGTTTTTT	CASSYSLAANTGELFF
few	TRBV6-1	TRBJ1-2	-	TGTGCCACACCCCTGGAGGGGAAATATGGCTACACCTTC	CATPLEGKYGYTF
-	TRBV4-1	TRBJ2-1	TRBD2	TGCGCCAGCAGCCAAGAACGCGGGACTAGCGGGGGAAACAATGAGCAGTTCTTC	CASSQERGTSGGNNEQFF